The present TCR beta chain was sequenced within a study of control samples from healthy donors and cancer patients. Trimming took off 5 bases at V and 2 bases at J, with 12 bases between the two ends. Germline-derived CDR1 and CDR2 are SGHTA and FQGNSA. The CDR3 spans 14 residues. Sequenced by immunoSEQ multiplex PCR; TCRdb stores in-frame clones only, minus some. This repertoire shows some 90,000 clones, just over 90% found once; its top ten account for approximately 1%. J is TRBJ1-2 and V is TRBV7-2; D call uncertain. This clonotype was obtained from a woman in her twenties or thirties in good health. The sample was blood. CDR3 protein: CASSPRAQNYGYTF. CDR3 coding DNA: TGTGCCAGCAGCCCTCGGGCTCAAAACTATGGCTACACCTTC.